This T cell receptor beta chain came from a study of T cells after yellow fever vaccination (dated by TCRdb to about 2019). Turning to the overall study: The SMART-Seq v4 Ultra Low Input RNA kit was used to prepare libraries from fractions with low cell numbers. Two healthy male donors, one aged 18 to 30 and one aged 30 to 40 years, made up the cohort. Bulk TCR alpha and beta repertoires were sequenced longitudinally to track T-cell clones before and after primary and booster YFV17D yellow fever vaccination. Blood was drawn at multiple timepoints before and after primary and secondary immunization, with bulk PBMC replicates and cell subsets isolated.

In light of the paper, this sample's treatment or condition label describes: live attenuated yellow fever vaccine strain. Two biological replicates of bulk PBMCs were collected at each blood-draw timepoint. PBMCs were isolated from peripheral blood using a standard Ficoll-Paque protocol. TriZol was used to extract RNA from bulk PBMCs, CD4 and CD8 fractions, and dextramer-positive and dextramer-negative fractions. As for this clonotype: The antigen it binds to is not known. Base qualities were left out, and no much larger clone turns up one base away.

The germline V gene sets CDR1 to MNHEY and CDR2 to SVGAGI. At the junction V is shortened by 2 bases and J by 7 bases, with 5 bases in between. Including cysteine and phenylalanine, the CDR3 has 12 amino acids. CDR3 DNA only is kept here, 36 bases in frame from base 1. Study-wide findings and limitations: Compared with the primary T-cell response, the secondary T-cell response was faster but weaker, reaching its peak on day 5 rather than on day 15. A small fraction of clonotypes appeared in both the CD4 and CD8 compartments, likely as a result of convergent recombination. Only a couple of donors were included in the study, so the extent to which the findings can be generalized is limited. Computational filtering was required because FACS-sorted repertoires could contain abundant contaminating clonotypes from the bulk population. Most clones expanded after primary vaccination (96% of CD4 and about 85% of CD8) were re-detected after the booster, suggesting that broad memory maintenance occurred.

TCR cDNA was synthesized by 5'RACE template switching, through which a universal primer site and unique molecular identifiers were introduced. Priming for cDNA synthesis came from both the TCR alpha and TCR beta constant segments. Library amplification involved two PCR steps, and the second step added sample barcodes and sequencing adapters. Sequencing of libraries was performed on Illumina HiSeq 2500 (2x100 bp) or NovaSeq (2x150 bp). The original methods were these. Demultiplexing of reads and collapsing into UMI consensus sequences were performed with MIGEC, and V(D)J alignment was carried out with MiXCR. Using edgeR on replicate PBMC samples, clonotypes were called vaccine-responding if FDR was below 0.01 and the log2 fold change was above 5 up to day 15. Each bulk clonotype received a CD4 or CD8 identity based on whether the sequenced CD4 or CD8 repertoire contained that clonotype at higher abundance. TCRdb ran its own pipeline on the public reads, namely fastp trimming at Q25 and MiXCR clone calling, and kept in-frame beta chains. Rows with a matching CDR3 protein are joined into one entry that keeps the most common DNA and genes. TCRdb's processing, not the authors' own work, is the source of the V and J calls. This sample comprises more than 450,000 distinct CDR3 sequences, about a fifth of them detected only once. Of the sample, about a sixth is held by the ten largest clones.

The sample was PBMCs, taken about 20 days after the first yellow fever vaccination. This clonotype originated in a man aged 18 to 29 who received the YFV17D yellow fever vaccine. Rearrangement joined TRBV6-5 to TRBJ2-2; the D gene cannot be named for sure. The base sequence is TGTGCCAGCAGTTACGGGATCGGGGAGCTGTTTTTT. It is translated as CASSYGIGELFF.